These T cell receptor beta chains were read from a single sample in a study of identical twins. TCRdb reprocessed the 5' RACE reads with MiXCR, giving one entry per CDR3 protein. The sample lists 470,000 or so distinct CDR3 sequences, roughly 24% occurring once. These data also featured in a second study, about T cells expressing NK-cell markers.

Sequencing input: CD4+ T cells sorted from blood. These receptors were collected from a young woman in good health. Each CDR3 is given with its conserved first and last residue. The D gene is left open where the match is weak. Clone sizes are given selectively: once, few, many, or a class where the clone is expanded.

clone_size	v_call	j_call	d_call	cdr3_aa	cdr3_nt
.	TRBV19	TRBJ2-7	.	CASSMSSYEQYF	TGTGCCTCAAGTATGTCCAGTTACGAGCAGTACTTC
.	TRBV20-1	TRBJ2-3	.	CSAREGRGTDTQYF	TGCAGTGCTAGAGAAGGGCGGGGCACAGATACGCAGTATTTT
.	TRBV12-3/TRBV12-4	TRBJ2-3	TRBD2	CASRPWTSGGSTDTQYF	TGTGCCAGCAGGCCCTGGACTAGCGGGGGGAGCACAGATACGCAGTATTTT
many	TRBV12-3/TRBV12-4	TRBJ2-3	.	CASSDRSDTQYF	TGTGCCAGCAGTGACAGGTCAGATACGCAGTATTTT
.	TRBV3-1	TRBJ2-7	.	CASSQDLMGEQYF	TGTGCCAGCAGCCAAGATCTAATGGGGGAGCAGTACTTC
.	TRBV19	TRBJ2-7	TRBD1	CASSTRDRGSYEQYF	TGTGCCAGTAGTACCCGGGACAGGGGATCCTACGAGCAGTACTTC
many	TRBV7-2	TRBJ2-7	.	CASSLVRLEAEQYF	TGTGCCAGCAGCTTGGTTCGTCTCGAGGCCGAGCAGTACTTC
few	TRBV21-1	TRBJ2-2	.	CASSKVRKETGIRELFF	TGTGCCAGCAGCAAAGTTCGTAAAGAGACAGGGATCCGGGAGCTGTTTTTT
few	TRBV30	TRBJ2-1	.	CAWSRSVTYNEQFF	TGTGCCTGGAGTAGGAGCGTCACGTACAATGAGCAGTTCTTC
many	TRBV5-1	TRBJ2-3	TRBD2	CASSRLAGSLDVGDTQYF	TGCGCCAGCAGCCGACTAGCGGGTTCTTTGGATGTGGGAGATACGCAGTATTTT
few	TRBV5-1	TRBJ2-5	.	CASSSGGPETQYF	TGCGCCAGCAGCAGTGGAGGGCCGGAGACCCAGTACTTC
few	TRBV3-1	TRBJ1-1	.	CASSQIGDTEAFF	TGTGCCAGCAGCCAAATCGGGGACACTGAAGCTTTCTTT
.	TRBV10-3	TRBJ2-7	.	CAIGARGAGEQYF	TGTGCCATCGGGGCTAGGGGTGCGGGCGAGCAGTACTTC
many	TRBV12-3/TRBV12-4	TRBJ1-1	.	CASSPGVEAFF	TGTGCCAGCTCACCAGGGGTTGAAGCTTTCTTT
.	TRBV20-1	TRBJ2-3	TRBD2	CSARDRLAGSTDTQYF	TGCAGTGCTAGAGATCGACTAGCGGGGAGCACAGATACGCAGTATTTT
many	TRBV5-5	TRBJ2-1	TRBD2	CASSLAVGRADGREQFF	TGTGCCAGCAGCTTGGCGGTCGGGAGGGCCGATGGGCGTGAGCAGTTCTTC
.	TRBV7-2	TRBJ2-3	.	CASSIRRDTQYF	TGTGCCAGCAGCATAAGGAGAGATACGCAGTATTTT
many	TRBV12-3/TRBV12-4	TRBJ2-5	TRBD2	CASSSLAGGRETQYF	TGTGCCAGCAGTTCCCTAGCGGGAGGACGGGAGACCCAGTACTTC
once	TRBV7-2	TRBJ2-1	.	CASSLEWGRELDEQFF	TGTGCCAGCAGCTTAGAGTGGGGGAGAGAGTTGGATGAGCAGTTCTTC
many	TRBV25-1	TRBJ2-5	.	CASSELGGQGTQYF	TGTGCCAGCAGTGAGTTAGGAGGCCAAGGGACCCAGTACTTC
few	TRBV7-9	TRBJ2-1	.	CAGIPAAYNEQFF	TGTGCCGGAATACCAGCGGCCTACAATGAGCAGTTCTTC
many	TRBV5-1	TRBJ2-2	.	CASRSQGDTGELFF	TGCGCCAGCAGAAGTCAGGGTGACACCGGGGAGCTGTTTTTT
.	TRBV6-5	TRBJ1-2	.	CASSYGREGGYTF	TGTGCCAGCAGTTACGGCAGGGAAGGTGGCTACACCTTC
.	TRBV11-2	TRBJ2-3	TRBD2	CASSFRPHSSGRRDTQYF	TGTGCCAGCAGCTTTAGGCCTCACTCTAGCGGGAGGCGGGATACGCAGTATTTT
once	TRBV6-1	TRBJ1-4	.	CASSEARFTNEKLFF	TGTGCCAGCAGTGAAGCGAGATTTACCAATGAAAAACTGTTTTTT
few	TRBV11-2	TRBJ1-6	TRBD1	CASSLFQGENSPLHF	TGTGCCAGCAGCCTATTTCAGGGGGAGAATTCACCCCTCCACTTT
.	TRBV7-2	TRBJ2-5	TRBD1	CASSLRDSIETQYF	TGTGCCAGCAGCCTGAGGGACAGCATAGAGACCCAGTACTTC
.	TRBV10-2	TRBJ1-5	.	CASRRANQPQHF	TGCGCCAGCCGCAGGGCCAATCAGCCCCAGCATTTT
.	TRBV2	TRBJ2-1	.	CASSDGTVVF	TGTGCCAGCAGTGACGGGACTGTCGTCTTC
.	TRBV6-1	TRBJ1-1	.	CASSLQGLGTEAFF	TGTGCCAGCAGTCTCCAGGGCCTGGGGACTGAAGCTTTCTTT
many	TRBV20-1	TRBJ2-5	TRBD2	CSGRASGGARETQYF	TGCAGTGGCCGAGCTAGCGGGGGGGCCAGGGAGACCCAGTACTTC
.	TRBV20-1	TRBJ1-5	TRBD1	CSASKGTGIDQPQHF	TGCAGTGCCAGTAAGGGGACAGGGATCGATCAGCCCCAGCATTTT
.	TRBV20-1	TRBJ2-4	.	CSAPQQKIAKNIQYF	TGCAGTGCCCCCCAACAAAAAATAGCCAAAAACATTCAGTACTTC
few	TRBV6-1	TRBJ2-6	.	CASRPGSSGANVLTF	TGTGCCAGCAGGCCAGGGAGCTCTGGGGCCAACGTCCTGACTTTC
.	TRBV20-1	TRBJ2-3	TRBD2	CSAFPLAGGVSSTDTQYF	TGCAGTGCTTTCCCTCTAGCGGGGGGGGTCTCTAGCACAGATACGCAGTATTTT